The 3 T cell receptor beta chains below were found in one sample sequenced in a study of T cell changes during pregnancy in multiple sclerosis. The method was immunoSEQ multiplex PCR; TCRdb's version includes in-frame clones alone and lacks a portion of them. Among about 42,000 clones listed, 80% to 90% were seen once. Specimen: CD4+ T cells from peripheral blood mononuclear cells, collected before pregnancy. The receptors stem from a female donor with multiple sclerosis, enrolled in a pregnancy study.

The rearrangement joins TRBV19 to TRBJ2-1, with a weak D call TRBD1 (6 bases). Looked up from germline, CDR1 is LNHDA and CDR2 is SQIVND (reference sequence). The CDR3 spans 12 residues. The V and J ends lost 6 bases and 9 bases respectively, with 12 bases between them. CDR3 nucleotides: TGTGCCAGTAGGCCACAGGGCGGTGAGCAGTTCTTC. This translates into CASRPQGGEQFF.

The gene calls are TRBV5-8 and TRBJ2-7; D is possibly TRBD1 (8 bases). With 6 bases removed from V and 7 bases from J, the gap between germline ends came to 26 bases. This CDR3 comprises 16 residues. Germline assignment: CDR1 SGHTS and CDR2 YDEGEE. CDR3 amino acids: CASTTWGGRGLREQYF. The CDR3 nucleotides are TGTGCCAGCACCACCTGGGGGGGCAGGGGGCTGCGGGAGCAGTACTTC.

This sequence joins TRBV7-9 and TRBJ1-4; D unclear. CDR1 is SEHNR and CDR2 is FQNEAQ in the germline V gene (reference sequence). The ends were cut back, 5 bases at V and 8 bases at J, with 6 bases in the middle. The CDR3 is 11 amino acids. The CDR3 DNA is TGTGCCAGCAGCGTCAGAGAAAAACTGTTTTTT. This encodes CASSVREKLFF.